What follows is one TCR beta chain and its context. Treatment of the sample: 15 to 20 received Ad26.COV2.S at low or high dose, single or two shots; about 5 received placebo; per-sample allocation not given. Sampling happened 63 days after the first vaccine or placebo injection. V shed 1 base, J shed 7 bases, and the junction held 0 bases outside the gene matches. The CDR3 has 12 amino acids. Germline V gene sequence: CDR1 PRHDT, CDR2 FYEKMQ (reference sequence). Profiled with immunoSEQ multiplex PCR; TCRdb holds only in-frame clones, not every one. The sample lists about 350,000 clones, approximately 86% seen once, with about 11% in the top ten. The sample comes from a study of Ad26.COV2.S vaccination and SARS-CoV-2 variants.

This specimen consisted of peripheral blood, obtained in a trial of Ad26.COV2.S vaccine versus placebo. This TCR came from a person between 18 and 59 years old who received the Ad26.COV2.S COVID-19 vaccine or a placebo. This rearrangement joins TRBV13 to TRBJ2-5, with TRBD1 matching over 7 bases. The CDR3 DNA is TGTGCCAGCAGCTTAGAGGGGGCGACCCAGTACTTC. Its protein is CASSLEGATQYF.